These 16 T cell receptor beta chains originate from one sample sequenced in a study of Graves' ophthalmopathy and Graves' hyperthyroidism. From RNA, the CDR3 regions of TCR beta chains were amplified and sequenced. RT-PCR was first run with HTBI primers, then multiplex PCR in a second round. Each CDR3 protein gets one entry after TCRdb re-called the multiplex PCR reads with MiXCR. The sample contains around 1,200,000 distinct CDR3 sequences, about 40% of which appear only once. Sequencing input: peripheral blood or thyroid tissue (not recorded which). The receptors were sampled from an adult man with Graves' hyperthyroidism.

V gene TRBV29-1 combines with J gene TRBJ1-1, with 9 bases fitting TRBD1. Germline-derived CDR1 and CDR2 are SQVTM and ANQGSEA. Trimming at V came to 6 bases and at J to 8 bases, leaving 22 bases not matched to a gene. The CDR3 is 17 residues long. The CDR3 sequence: CSVYREGYDTGGLEAFF. The CDR3, as DNA: TGCAGCGTATATAGGGAGGGGTACGACACAGGGGGCCTAGAAGCTTTCTTT.

In this sample, this clonotype turned up many times. J is TRBJ1-6 and V is TRBV4-3; D is perhaps TRBD1 (5 bases). Trimming took 0 bases from V and 8 from J, leaving 14 bases between them. This CDR3 spans 16 amino acids. The germline CDR1 and CDR2 sequences are LGHNA and YSLEER. The CDR3 protein is CASSQDWRGMDSPLHF. For the CDR3, the DNA is TGCGCCAGCAGCCAAGATTGGAGGGGCATGGATTCACCCCTCCACTTT.

This clonotype was observed many times. The rearrangement uses TRBV11-3 and TRBJ2-7; D possibly corresponds to TRBD2 (5 bases). In germline, CDR1 is SGHNT, CDR2 YENEEA. Trimming stripped 1 base from V and 10 bases from J, with 14 bases between. The CDR3 runs 13 residues. This CDR3 reads CASSLGELGLQYF. The CDR3 DNA reads as TGTGCCAGCAGCTTAGGGGAGTTAGGATTACAGTACTTC.

The V and J genes are TRBV20-1 and TRBJ2-5; weak D call: TRBD1 (6 bases). Germline CDR1 is DFQATT and CDR2 is SNEGSKA (reference sequence). The V end was cut by 3 bases, the J end by 5 bases, with 10 bases between. This CDR3 is 12 amino acids long. As DNA, the CDR3 is TGCAGTGCTAGTGGGGGCGCGGAGACCCAGTACTTC. Translation gives CSASGGAETQYF.

This clonotype was detected only a few times. The V and J genes are TRBV2 and TRBJ1-5; 7 nucleotides line up with TRBD1. V shed 6 bases and J 3 bases; nucleotides not matched to a gene: 14. The CDR3 is made up of 17 amino acids. Germline lookup yields CDR1 SNHLY and CDR2 FYNNEI. CDR3 sequence (DNA): TGTGCCAGCAGCCCATCCGTCGGGACAGCGATCAATCAGCCCCAGCATTTT. It translates to CASSPSVGTAINQPQHF.

This clonotype has just a few counts. Mismatch with germline at one junction end may stem from a read error. The chain couples TRBV10-3 to TRBJ2-7, with D possibly TRBD1 on 6 matching bases. CDR1 and CDR2 from the germline V gene are ENHRY and SYGVKD. This CDR3 is 15 amino acids long. The CDR3 DNA is TGTGCCAGCAGTTCCCGACAGGTGCGCTCCTACGAGCAGTACTTC. Residues: CASSSRQVRSYEQYF.

This clonotype was seen more than once but under ten times. V gene TRBV6-6 combines with J gene TRBJ2-6, with D possibly matching TRBD2 (5 bases). The V end was cut by 7 bases, the J end by 4 bases, with 14 bases between. Germline V CDR1 and CDR2: MNHNY, SVGAGI (reference sequence). The CDR3 covers 15 residues. The CDR3 DNA reads as TGTGCCAGCATTAGTAGCGAGTCCGGGGCCAACGTCCTGACTTTC. Residues: CASISSESGANVLTF.

This clonotype appeared many times. J is TRBJ1-1 and V is TRBV14; 7 bases are a match to TRBD1. Per the germline V gene, CDR1 is SGHDN and CDR2 is FVKESK. Trimming cost V 5 bases and J 2 bases; bases outside gene matches: 11. The CDR3 is 16 residues long. The CDR3 loop reads CASSFRGTVDNTEAFF. DNA for the CDR3: TGTGCCAGCAGCTTCCGAGGGACAGTAGACAACACTGAAGCTTTCTTT.

In its sample, this clonotype was seen a few times. The chain joins TRBV6-1 to TRBJ2-7; the D gene is possibly TRBD2 (5 bases). Germline CDR1 is MNHNS and CDR2 is SASEGT. This CDR3 has 13 residues. Trimming removed 1 base at V and 7 bases at J, with 11 bases between. The CDR3: CASSEGEQREQYF. CDR3 in DNA: TGTGCCAGCAGTGAAGGCGAGCAGCGGGAGCAGTACTTC.

V gene TRBV7-9 combines with J gene TRBJ2-7; perhaps TRBD1 as D (6 bases). Germline CDR1 and CDR2: SEHNR and FQNEAQ (reference sequence). Trimming took off 10 bases at V and 4 bases at J, with 17 bases between the two ends. The CDR3 covers 13 residues. DNA of the CDR3: TGTGCCACCACCGGGACATCCGAATACGAGCAGTACTTC. This gives the protein CATTGTSEYEQYF.

This clonotype came up many times. The J gene is TRBJ2-6, the V gene TRBV20-1; 13 bases align to TRBD2. The J segment lost 11 bases and the V segment lost 1 base, leaving 8 bases of the junction unmatched. Germline values: CDR1 DFQATT, CDR2 SNEGSKA (reference sequence). This CDR3 contains 16 residues. CDR3 in amino acids: CSARGGRTSGGYVLTF. CDR3 in DNA: TGCAGTGCTAGAGGAGGGCGGACTAGCGGGGGTTACGTCCTGACTTTC.

The sample holds many counts of this clonotype. The chain has TRBV19 and TRBJ2-5; the D gene could be TRBD1 or TRBD2 (5 bases each). In germline, CDR1 is LNHDA, CDR2 SQIVND (reference sequence). The ends were cut back, 5 bases at V and 7 bases at J, with 20 bases in the middle. This CDR3 region has 15 residues. In DNA, the CDR3 is TGTGCCAGTAGTGCGTTAGCGACGAGGGGTTGGACCCAGTACTTC. Protein: CASSALATRGWTQYF.

This clonotype was seen more than once but under ten times. J is TRBJ2-6 and V is TRBV28; the D gene is possibly TRBD1 (5 bases). Trimming removed 3 bases at V and 0 bases at J, with 9 bases between. The CDR3 has 16 amino acids. The germline CDR1 and CDR2 sequences are MDHEN and SYDVKM. The CDR3 region is CASSLWQGSGANVLTF. Here the CDR3 DNA reads TGTGCCAGCAGTTTGTGGCAGGGCTCTGGGGCCAACGTCCTGACTTTC.

The genes are TRBV7-2 and TRBJ2-5; 7 bases line up with TRBD1. The closer fit of TRBJ2-7 to the DNA end suggests the J call may be wrong. Germline V CDR1 and CDR2: SGHTA, FQGNSA. CDR3 size: 15 residues. The chain's CDR3 is CASSARPGGGYEQYF. Here the CDR3 DNA reads TGTGCCAGCAGCGCACGGCCAGGGGGTGGGTACGAGCAGTACTTC.

V is TRBV7-9 and J is TRBJ2-7; 10 bases agree with TRBD1. The ends lost 4 bases at V and 4 bases at J; junction bases unmatched: 10. The CDR3 is 16 residues long. The V gene's germline CDR1 is SEHNR and CDR2 FQNEAQ (reference sequence). In nucleotides, the CDR3 is TGTGCCAGCAGCTCCCGGTCGACAGGGGGCTTGTACGAGCAGTACTTC. It codes for CASSSRSTGGLYEQYF.

This chain uses TRBV5-1 with TRBJ2-5, with a weak D call TRBD2 (6 bases). Looked up from germline, CDR1 is SGHRS and CDR2 is YFSETQ. Trimming stripped 0 bases from V and 5 bases from J, with 11 bases between. CDR3 length: 14 amino acids. In nucleotides, the CDR3 is TGCGCCAGCAGCTTGGCCCCGGGAGTGGAGACCCAGTACTTC. It is translated as CASSLAPGVETQYF.